A single sample gave rise to the 31 T cell receptor beta chains below, sequenced in a study of identical twins. TCRdb independently ran MiXCR on the 5' RACE reads; one entry per CDR3 protein. Of more than 1.5 million distinct CDR3 sequences listed, 25% to 35% were seen once; the top ten hold more than 0.25%. The specimen was cord blood. Receptors were obtained from a newborn girl in good health.

The chain couples TRBV5-1 to TRBJ2-2; weak D call: TRBD2 (6 bases). Trimming removed 4 bases from V and 0 bases from J, with 13 bases in between. Per germline, CDR1 SGHRS and CDR2 YFSETQ. The CDR3 runs 16 residues. CDR3 bases: TGCGCCAGCAGCATTAGCGGCCATCCGAACACCGGGGAGCTGTTTTTT. Translating it yields CASSISGHPNTGELFF.

The rearrangement uses TRBV20-1 and TRBJ2-1; 9 nucleotides agree with TRBD1. The V segment lost 4 bases and the J segment 13 bases; nucleotides outside the gene matches: 14. This CDR3 comprises 14 residues. CDR1 DFQATT and CDR2 SNEGSKA come from the germline V gene (reference sequence). CDR3 residues: CSANRGRGLETQFF. DNA for the CDR3: TGCAGTGCTAACAGGGGGCGAGGGCTAGAGACCCAGTTCTTC.

Remarks on this clonotype: Sequence at one end of the junction differs from germline and may be a read error. The rearrangement links TRBV12-3 or TRBV12-4 to TRBJ1-6; D gene uncertain. This CDR3 spans 13 amino acids. For the CDR3, the DNA is TGTGCCAGCAGTTTAGGGGATAATTCACCCCCCCACTTT. Translated, it gives CASSLGDNSPPHF.

V and J are TRBV11-2 and TRBJ2-1; TRBD1 agrees at 7 bases. The J call is uncertain, as TRBJ2-7 better fits the DNA end. Germline assignment: CDR1 SGHAT and CDR2 FQNNGV. The CDR3 has 18 residues. CDR3 amino acids: CASSLVRDRNMRYNEQYF. CDR3 DNA sequence: TGTGCCAGCAGCTTAGTCCGGGACAGAAATATGCGCTACAATGAGCAGTACTTC.

This clonotype was recorded once. The chain couples TRBV5-1 to TRBJ2-1, with D possibly being TRBD1 or TRBD2 (6 bases each). The assigned J gene may be wrong: the sequence end matches TRBJ2-7 better. CDR3 size: 15 residues. Germline CDR1 SGHRS, CDR2 YFSETQ. CDR3 region: CASSTTGRLYNEQYF. The CDR3 nucleotides read TGCGCCAGCAGCACAACAGGGAGGCTCTACAATGAGCAGTACTTC.

V is TRBV5-1 and J is TRBJ1-5, with 8 bases fitting TRBD1. V dropped 0 bases and J dropped 4; count of bases not matched to a gene: 3. Germline V gene lookup returns CDR1 SGHRS and CDR2 YFSETQ. The CDR3 runs 15 residues. DNA for the CDR3: TGCGCCAGCAGCTTGGCAGGGGGCGAGAATCAGCCCCAGCATTTT. Translated: CASSLAGGENQPQHF.

This clonotype showed up just a few times. The V and J genes are TRBV9 and TRBJ1-2, with TRBD1 matching 7 bases. The CDR3 is made up of 14 amino acids. V was pared by 4 bases and J by 4 bases, with 7 bases of the junction left unmatched. From germline, CDR1 is SGDLS and CDR2 YYNGEE. CDR3 sequence reads: CASSRQGRAYGYTF. CDR3 DNA sequence: TGTGCCAGCAGCCGACAGGGACGCGCCTATGGCTACACCTTC. The full variable domain, with the rest looked up from reference TRBV9 and TRBJ1-2, is DSGVTQTPKHLITATGQRVTLRCSPRSGDLSVYWYQQSLDQGLQFLIQYYNGEERAKGNILERFSAQQFPDLHSELNLSSLELGDSALYFCASSRQGRAYGYTFGSGTRLTVV.

This clonotype has a handful of counts. The chain uses TRBV20-1 and TRBJ2-4; D is unresolved. Germline CDR1 is DFQATT and CDR2 is SNEGSKA (reference sequence). This CDR3 is 16 amino acids long. V gave up 3 bases and J gave up 0 bases, with 15 bases separating them. The CDR3 protein is CSARSAHLLAKNIQYF. The DNA for the CDR3 is TGCAGTGCTAGGTCGGCCCACCTTCTAGCCAAAAACATTCAGTACTTC.

In its sample, this clonotype was seen a few times. V and J are TRBV20-1 and TRBJ1-1; D possibly corresponds to TRBD1 (5 bases). The CDR3 runs to 13 residues. The V gene's germline CDR1 is DFQATT and CDR2 SNEGSKA (reference sequence). The ends were cut back, 6 bases at V and 1 base at J, with 12 bases in the middle. CDR3 nucleotides: TGCAGTGCCCCGGGACCTAAGAACACTGAAGCTTTCTTT. It is translated as CSAPGPKNTEAFF.

This clonotype was seen more than once but under ten times. This chain connects TRBV12-3 or TRBV12-4 to TRBJ2-5, with D possibly TRBD1 on 6 matching bases. The CDR3 consists of 14 residues. The V and J ends lost 6 bases and 3 bases respectively, with 14 bases between them. CDR3: CASRLYRVEETQYF. CDR3 sequence (DNA): TGTGCCAGCAGACTATACAGGGTTGAAGAGACCCAGTACTTC.

The rearrangement uses TRBV20-1 and TRBJ1-5, with D perhaps TRBD1 (6 bases). Deletions cut 0 bases from V and 6 bases from J, with 12 bases between. The CDR3 loop spans 14 amino acids. Germline V gives CDR1 DFQATT, CDR2 SNEGSKA (reference sequence). The CDR3 DNA reads TGCAGTGCTAGAGATTTTTCGGGGGCTCAGCCCCAGCATTTT. Its translation is CSARDFSGAQPQHF.

This clonotype appeared a few times. The chain employs TRBV25-1 and TRBJ2-5, with a tentative D call TRBD1 (5 bases). Near its end, the DNA agrees better with TRBJ2-7, so the J call may be wrong. The length of the CDR3 is 13 residues. Germline V gene sequence: CDR1 MGHDK, CDR2 SYGVNS. CDR3 in DNA: TGTGCCAGCCAACGAACAGGTTTCTCCGAGCAGTACTTC. Its translation is CASQRTGFSEQYF.

CDR3 in DNA: TGTGCCAGCGCCCTAGCCCCCGGGGAGCTGTTTTTT. Residues: CASALAPGELFF. The J gene is TRBJ2-2, the V gene TRBV6-2 or TRBV6-3; D perhaps matches TRBD2 (5 bases). Trimming left V 8 bases short and J 6 bases short, with 10 bases between. This CDR3 contains 12 residues. From germline, CDR1 is MNHEY and CDR2 SVGEGT.

The chain's CDR3 is CASSSNLAGTAQYF. In nucleotides, the CDR3 is TGTGCCAGCAGTTCTAACCTAGCGGGTACGGCCCAGTACTTC. The J gene is TRBJ2-7, the V gene TRBV6-2 or TRBV6-3; 8 bases line up with TRBD2. The ends lost 4 bases at V and 10 bases at J; junction bases unmatched: 12. Germline V lookup: CDR1 MNHEY, CDR2 SVGEGT. The CDR3 extends over 14 amino acids.

The J gene is TRBJ2-2, the V gene TRBV29-1; 8 bases are shared with TRBD1. The J segment lost 6 bases and the V segment lost 6 bases, leaving 3 bases of the junction unmatched. This CDR3 is 12 amino acids long. The germline CDR1 and CDR2 sequences are SQVTM and ANQGSEA. CDR3 region: CSVADRAGELFF. The CDR3 DNA reads TGCAGCGTGGCGGACAGGGCCGGGGAGCTGTTTTTT.

This sequence joins TRBV7-2 and TRBJ2-1; 7 bases fit TRBD2. CDR1 is SGHTA, CDR2 FQGNSA, per germline. This CDR3 is 15 amino acids long. With V trimmed by 8 bases and J by 1 base, 8 bases remained unmatched. The CDR3 is CASEPGGSSYNEQFF. Here the CDR3 DNA reads TGTGCCAGCGAACCTGGCGGGAGTTCCTACAATGAGCAGTTCTTC.

This clonotype appeared once. The J gene is TRBJ2-1, the V gene TRBV20-1; TRBD2 agrees at 13 bases. The CDR3 sequence is 18 residues long. V lost 5 bases, J lost 3 bases, and 13 bases stayed unmatched. Per the germline V gene, CDR1 is DFQATT and CDR2 is SNEGSKA (reference sequence). The CDR3 here is CSAPGTSGTASLYNEQFF. DNA of the CDR3: TGCAGTGCTCCCGGGACTAGCGGGACAGCGTCCCTCTACAATGAGCAGTTCTTC.

This sequence joins TRBV5-1 and TRBJ2-1; D is possibly TRBD2 (6 bases). Germline CDR1 reads SGHRS; CDR2 reads YFSETQ. Trimming left V 6 bases short and J 0 bases short, with 13 bases between. CDR3 size: 15 residues. As DNA, the CDR3 is TGCGCCAGCAATACTGCGGGGTTCTCCTACAATGAGCAGTTCTTC. It encodes CASNTAGFSYNEQFF.

This chain connects TRBV6-2 or TRBV6-3 to TRBJ1-6, with D uncertain. CDR1 is MNHEY, CDR2 SVGEGT, per germline. V was cut by 6 bases and J by 0 bases, with 12 bases left in between. The CDR3 covers 16 residues. For the CDR3, the DNA is TGTGCCAGCAGGTATGGGAAGAGCTCCTATAATTCACCCCTCCACTTT. It yields the protein CASRYGKSSYNSPLHF.

The J gene is TRBJ1-2, the V gene TRBV7-6, with 8 bases lining up with TRBD1. The germline CDR1 and CDR2 sequences are SGHVS and FNYEAQ. The CDR3 runs 15 residues. J gave up 3 bases and V 10 bases, and 13 bases lay outside the gene matches. CDR3: CATKPTPGQDYGYTF. CDR3 nucleotides: TGTGCCACCAAACCTACCCCGGGACAGGACTATGGCTACACCTTC.

This chain links TRBV6-1 with TRBJ1-5; unclear D gene. Per the germline V gene, CDR1 is MNHNS and CDR2 is SASEGT. Trimming removed 1 base from V and 11 bases from J, with 12 bases in between. The CDR3 consists of 13 residues. The CDR3 here is CASSEGHVSSQHF. As DNA, the CDR3 is TGTGCCAGCAGTGAAGGCCATGTATCCTCCCAGCATTTT.

The sample holds a few counts of this clonotype. The J gene is TRBJ2-4, the V gene TRBV6-1, with 13 bases identical to TRBD2. The J call is in doubt because the DNA end fits TRBJ2-5 better. The CDR3 is 18 amino acids. Germline V lookup: CDR1 MNHNS, CDR2 SASEGT. The CDR3 sequence: CASSRRTGLAGELVTQYF. Here the CDR3 DNA reads TGTGCCAGCAGTCGCCGAACTGGACTAGCGGGAGAGTTGGTGACCCAGTACTTC.

The genes are TRBV29-1 and TRBJ2-1, with D possibly TRBD1 on 5 matching bases. The end of the DNA is better explained by TRBJ2-7, so the J call may be wrong. CDR3 size: 14 residues. From germline, CDR1 is SQVTM and CDR2 ANQGSEA. In DNA form, the CDR3 reads TGCAGCGCCGCCGGTTGGGGCTCCTACAATGAGCAGTACTTC. Translation: CSAAGWGSYNEQYF.

This clonotype was detected a few times. The V and J genes are TRBV20-1 and TRBJ1-1; a weak D match, TRBD1 (5 bases). CDR1 and CDR2 from the germline V gene are DFQATT and SNEGSKA (reference sequence). V dropped 1 base and J dropped 0 bases, with 9 bases sitting between them. CDR3 size: 14 residues. CDR3: CSARAAGMNTEAFF. As DNA, the CDR3 is TGCAGTGCTAGAGCGGCAGGGATGAACACTGAAGCTTTCTTT.

This clonotype was counted a few times. This chain links TRBV12-3 or TRBV12-4 with TRBJ1-2; the match to TRBD1 covers 7 bases. J gave up 5 bases and V 6 bases, and 6 bases lay outside the gene matches. CDR3 length equals 13 residues. CDR3 sequence: CASRSGQEYGYTF. CDR3 bases: TGTGCCAGCAGGAGCGGACAGGAATATGGCTACACCTTC.

Regarding this clonotype: One end of the junction is discordant with germline, which a read error may explain. V and J are TRBV28 and TRBJ2-2; TRBD1 matches at 8 bases. The CDR3 is 16 residues long. From germline, CDR1 is MDHEN and CDR2 SYDVKM. The CDR3 nucleotides are TGTGCCAGCAGTCCCCGCGGGACAGGCAACACGGGGGAGCTGTTTTTT. Its protein product is CASSPRGTGNTGELFF.

In the case of this clonotype: The junction shows a germline mismatch at one end, possibly a read error. The chain links TRBV11-2 to TRBJ2-7; D is ambiguous. Germline CDR1 reads SGHAT; CDR2 reads FQNNGV. The CDR3 spans 16 residues. CDR3 in amino acids: CSSSLVSREAYYEQYF. The CDR3 DNA reads as TGTTCCAGCAGCTTAGTCAGCAGAGAGGCCTACTACGAGCAGTACTTC.

This clonotype was detected a few times. This chain connects TRBV3-1 to TRBJ1-6; D is unclear. CDR1 is LGHDT and CDR2 is YNNKEL in the germline V gene (reference sequence). V lost 0 bases and J 7 bases, leaving 10 bases between the germline ends. The CDR3 extends over 15 amino acids. The CDR3 nucleotides read TGTGCCAGCAGCCAAGACGGACGGGTAAATTCACCCCTCCACTTT. Its protein product is CASSQDGRVNSPLHF.

J is TRBJ2-7 and V is TRBV2, with TRBD2 matching over 11 bases. The CDR3 loop spans 16 amino acids. Looked up from germline, CDR1 is SNHLY and CDR2 is FYNNEI. V was clipped by 4 bases and J by 7 bases; unmatched bases: 12. The CDR3, as DNA: TGTGCCAGCAGTGGTCGACTAGCGGGGATCTACAAAGAGCAGTACTTC. Protein sequence: CASSGRLAGIYKEQYF.

With respect to this clonotype: At one boundary the junction diverges from the germline segment, which might be a read error. The V and J genes are TRBV2 and TRBJ2-1; D is possibly TRBD1 or TRBD2 (5 bases each). The CDR3 consists of 12 residues. CDR1 is SNHLY and CDR2 is FYNNEI in the germline V gene. The DNA of the CDR3 is TGTGCCAGCACCGGGACGATGTCCGAGCGGTTCTTC. It specifies CASTGTMSERFF.

The chain links TRBV5-1 to TRBJ2-7; D remains ambiguous. Germline V CDR1 and CDR2: SGHRS, YFSETQ. The V end lost 4 bases, the J end lost 3 bases, and 14 bases lay between the germline ends. CDR3 length: 14 residues. In nucleotides, the CDR3 is TGCGCCAGCAGCCGCAATAGGGCTGTCTACGAGCAGTACTTC. Translated: CASSRNRAVYEQYF.